The rows below give T cell receptor beta chains drawn from one sample of a study of T cell repertoires in cytomegalovirus infection. One entry per CDR3 protein, called by TCRdb with MiXCR from the reads. The sample holds approximately 180,000 distinct CDR3 sequences, roughly 15% seen once. Sequenced: CD8+ T cells from PBMCs. These receptors came from a human donor in good health (CMV status not recorded). Some clones in this sample may be carry-over from other donors' samples. Both conserved end residues are part of each CDR3. The D gene is left open where the match is weak. Rows give clone size only sometimes, using once, few, many, or a class for an expanded clone.

d_gene,abundance,j_gene,len,v_gene,CDR3aa,CDR3nt
-,-,TRBJ2-1,13,TRBV29-1,CSVEDGLYNEQFF,TGCAGCGTTGAAGATGGCCTGTACAATGAGCAGTTCTTC
-,few,TRBJ1-2,13,TRBV6-2/TRBV6-3,CASSQDSNYGYTF,TGTGCCAGCAGCCAGGACAGTAACTATGGCTACACCTTC
-,-,TRBJ1-2,15,TRBV4-1,CASSQDSYEGYGYTF,TGCGCCAGCAGCCAAGATTCGTACGAGGGCTATGGCTACACCTTC
TRBD1,few,TRBJ1-2,14,TRBV2,CASTGGDRAAGYTF,TGTGCCAGCACCGGGGGGGACAGGGCTGCTGGCTACACCTTC
-,-,TRBJ1-2,14,TRBV25-1,CASSEYDTFYGYTF,TGTGCCAGCAGTGAATATGACACGTTCTATGGCTACACCTTC
-,few,TRBJ2-3,15,TRBV7-2,CASSFRDTHTDTQYF,TGTGCCAGCAGCTTCCGGGACACACACACAGATACGCAGTATTTT
-,-,TRBJ2-7,15,TRBV14,CASSQVMAESYEQYF,TGTGCCAGCAGCCAAGTCATGGCAGAGTCCTACGAGCAGTACTTC
TRBD1,few,TRBJ2-5,14,TRBV12-3/TRBV12-4,CASSKTGGRETQYF,TGTGCCAGCAGCAAGACAGGGGGTCGGGAGACCCAGTACTTC
-,many,TRBJ2-5,17,TRBV7-8,CASSLLATANPQETQYF,TGTGCCAGCAGCTTACTAGCGACCGCAAACCCACAAGAGACCCAGTACTTC
-,-,TRBJ1-4,12,TRBV28,CASTWGGEKLFF,TGTGCCAGCACCTGGGGTGGTGAAAAACTGTTTTTT
-,few,TRBJ1-4,17,TRBV7-9,CASSPEGGRITNEKLFF,TGTGCCAGCAGCCCTGAAGGGGGGCGCATAACTAATGAAAAACTGTTTTTT
-,-,TRBJ2-1,14,TRBV6-4,CASSDSLGFHEQFF,TGTGCCAGCAGTGACTCGCTCGGGTTCCATGAGCAGTTCTTC
-,many,TRBJ2-1,16,TRBV2,CASSLARGPSYNEQFF,TGTGCCAGCAGTCTTGCACGGGGGCCCTCCTACAATGAGCAGTTCTTC
-,few,TRBJ1-2,15,TRBV6-5,CASSPTPFNNYGYTF,TGTGCCAGCAGCCCCACGCCCTTCAATAACTATGGCTACACCTTC
-,few,TRBJ2-5,15,TRBV24-1,CATSDSRDRGETQYF,TGTGCCACCAGTGATTCCAGGGATCGGGGAGAGACCCAGTACTTC
-,-,TRBJ2-7,14,TRBV28,CASSLELITYEQYF,TGTGCCAGCAGTTTAGAACTGATTACCTACGAGCAGTACTTC
-,few,TRBJ2-7,11,TRBV20-1,CSASWTAEQYF,TGCAGTGCTAGTTGGACAGCCGAGCAGTACTTC
TRBD1,few,TRBJ1-2,15,TRBV7-9,CASSTPGQGANGYTF,TGTGCCAGCAGCACACCGGGACAGGGGGCGAATGGCTACACCTTC
-,-,TRBJ2-3,15,TRBV3-1,CASSQEPVSGDTQYF,TGTGCCAGCAGCCAAGAACCGGTGAGTGGAGATACGCAGTATTTT
-,-,TRBJ1-2,18,TRBV7-8,CASSLAQSLAETLDGYTF,TGTGCCAGCAGCTTAGCGCAGTCGTTGGCGGAAACCTTGGATGGCTACACCTTC
TRBD2,once,TRBJ2-1,15,TRBV20-1,CSARDLLAGALEQFF,TGCAGTGCTAGAGATCTCCTAGCGGGGGCCCTTGAGCAGTTCTTC
-,few,TRBJ1-1,13,TRBV30,CAWSVTANTEAFF,TGTGCCTGGAGTGTAACAGCGAACACTGAAGCTTTCTTT
TRBD2,many,TRBJ2-3,19,TRBV18,CASSLRTSGGALSTDTQYF,TGTGCCAGCTCACTTCGGACTAGCGGGGGGGCACTGAGCACAGATACGCAGTATTTT
-,-,TRBJ1-1,15,TRBV6-1,CASSEGPGGNTEAFF,TGTGCCAGCAGTGAAGGTCCGGGAGGGAACACTGAAGCTTTCTTT
-,once,TRBJ1-4,15,TRBV28,CASSPLRGGREKLFF,TGTGCCAGCAGTCCCCTCCGGGGGGGTAGAGAAAAACTGTTTTTT
TRBD1,few,TRBJ1-1,14,TRBV5-5,CASSRNRGRTEAFF,TGTGCCAGCAGCCGGAACAGGGGGCGGACTGAAGCTTTCTTT